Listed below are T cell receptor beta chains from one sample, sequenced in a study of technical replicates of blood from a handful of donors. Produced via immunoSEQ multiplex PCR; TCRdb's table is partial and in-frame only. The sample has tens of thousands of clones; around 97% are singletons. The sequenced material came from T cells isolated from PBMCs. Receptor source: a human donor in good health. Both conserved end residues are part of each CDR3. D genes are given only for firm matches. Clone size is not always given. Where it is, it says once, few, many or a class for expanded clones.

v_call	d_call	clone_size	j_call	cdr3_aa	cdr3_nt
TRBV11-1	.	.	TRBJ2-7	CASSLALSSLRQYF	TGTGCCAGCAGCTTAGCGCTGTCTAGTTTGCGGCAGTACTTC
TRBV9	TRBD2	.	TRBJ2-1	CASSVVATSGTQQFF	TGTGCCAGCAGCGTAGTCGCGACTAGCGGGACCCAGCAGTTCTTC
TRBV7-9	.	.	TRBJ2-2	CASSLINEVGELFF	TGTGCCAGCAGCTTAATCAACGAGGTCGGGGAGCTGTTTTTT
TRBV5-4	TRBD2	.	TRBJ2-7	CASSSSWTSGSYEQYF	TGTGCCAGCAGCTCTTCGTGGACTAGCGGGAGTTACGAGCAGTACTTC
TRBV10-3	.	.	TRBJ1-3	CAISDSSGNTIYF	TGTGCCATCAGTGACAGCTCTGGAAACACCATATATTTT
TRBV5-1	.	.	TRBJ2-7	CASSLSQGLLEQYF	TGCGCCAGCAGCTTGTCCCAGGGGCTCCTCGAGCAGTACTTC
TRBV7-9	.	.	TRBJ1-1	CASIGGKNTEAFF	TGTGCCAGCATTGGCGGGAAGAACACTGAAGCTTTCTTT
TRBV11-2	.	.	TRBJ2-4	CASSENRYPAKNIQYF	TGTGCCAGCAGCGAAAACAGGTACCCAGCCAAAAACATTCAGTACTTC
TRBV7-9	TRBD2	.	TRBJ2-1	CASSLVASGSSYNEQFF	TGTGCCAGCAGCTTAGTGGCTAGCGGATCCTCCTACAATGAGCAGTTCTTC
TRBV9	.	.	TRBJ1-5	CASSQGLIGPQHF	TGTGCCAGCAGCCAAGGACTTATTGGGCCCCAGCATTTT
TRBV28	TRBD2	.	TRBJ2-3	CASSFWGGRTDTQYF	TGTGCCAGCAGTTTCTGGGGCGGGAGGACAGATACGCAGTATTTT
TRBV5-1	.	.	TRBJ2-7	CASSLEVPYEQYF	TGCGCCAGCAGCTTAGAGGTACCCTACGAGCAGTACTTC
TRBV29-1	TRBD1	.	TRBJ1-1	CSVEDRGLKTEAFF	TGCAGCGTTGAGGACAGGGGGCTAAAGACTGAAGCTTTCTTT
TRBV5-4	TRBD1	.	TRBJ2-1	CASSKGTGGYNEQFF	TGTGCCAGCAGCAAGGGGACAGGAGGGTACAATGAGCAGTTCTTC
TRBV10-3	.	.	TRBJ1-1	CAISGTGNTEAFF	TGTGCCATCTCCGGTACAGGGAACACTGAAGCTTTCTTT
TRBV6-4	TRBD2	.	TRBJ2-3	CASSDSGKSTDTQYF	TGTGCCAGCAGTGACAGCGGGAAAAGCACAGATACGCAGTATTTT
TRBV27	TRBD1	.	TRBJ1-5	CASSLTGHQPQHF	TGTGCCAGCAGTTTGACAGGGCATCAGCCCCAGCATTTT
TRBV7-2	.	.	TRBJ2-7	CASSLARMGSSYEQYF	TGTGCCAGCAGCTTAGCGCGGATGGGTAGCTCCTACGAGCAGTACTTC
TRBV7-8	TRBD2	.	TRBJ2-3	CASSTRLAAPATDTQYF	TGTGCCAGCAGCACCCGACTAGCGGCCCCCGCCACAGATACGCAGTATTTT
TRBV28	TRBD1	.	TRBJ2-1	CASKTGLYNEQFF	TGTGCCAGCAAGACAGGGTTATACAATGAGCAGTTCTTC
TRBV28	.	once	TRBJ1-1	CASSPRGRVNTEAFF	TGTGCCAGCAGTCCCCGGGGGAGAGTCAACACTGAAGCTTTCTTT
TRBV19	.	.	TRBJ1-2	CASTGSAALGYTF	TGTGCCAGTACTGGCAGTGCTGCTTTAGGCTACACCTTC
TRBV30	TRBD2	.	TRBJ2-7	CAWSGAGGISYEQYF	TGTGCCTGGAGTGGAGCGGGAGGGATCTCCTACGAGCAGTACTTC
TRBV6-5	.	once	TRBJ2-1	CAIRGVGTEQFF	TGTGCCATCAGGGGAGTCGGTACTGAGCAGTTCTTC
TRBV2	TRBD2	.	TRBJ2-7	CARGEGLISYEQYF	TGTGCCAGGGGGGAGGGGCTAATCTCCTACGAGCAGTACTTC
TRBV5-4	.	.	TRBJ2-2	CASSLAYGSDTGELFF	TGTGCCAGCAGCTTGGCGTACGGGTCCGACACCGGGGAGCTGTTTTTT
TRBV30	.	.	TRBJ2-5	CAWSVLGEETQYF	TGTGCCTGGAGTGTTTTGGGCGAAGAGACCCAGTACTTC